This TCR beta chain was documented in a study of cytomegalovirus exposure and HLA in healthy donors. This clone was recorded only once. What it recognizes is unknown. TCRdb's table, derived via immunoSEQ multiplex PCR, lists solely in-frame clones and lacks some. This repertoire shows about 310,000 clones, 70% to 90% found once; its top ten account for approximately 0.95%. Study-wide results and caveats: The authors listed over 150 TCR beta chains as cytomegalovirus-associated.

The sequencing sample was made of PBMCs. The sequence was collected from a man aged 25-45 years in good health and CMV-seronegative.

This CDR3 reads CASSEPGFSRDYGYTF. The CDR3 DNA reads as TGTGCCAGCAGTGAACCCGGCTTTTCGCGGGACTATGGCTACACCTTC. The V and J genes are TRBV6-1 and TRBJ1-2; D call uncertain. The CDR3 consists of 16 residues. V shed 2 bases and J shed 3 bases, with 16 bases lying between them. Germline CDR1 is MNHNS and CDR2 is SASEGT.